Below, 15 T cell receptor beta chains from the same sample are listed, as sequenced in a study of T cell responses to AZD1222 COVID-19 vaccine. Sequencing was performed with immunoSEQ multiplex PCR; in TCRdb, only in-frame clones are kept and a portion is missing. Of around 84,000 clones listed, about 90% are singletons. Sequencing used peripheral blood, obtained on day 0 of MenACWY control vaccination. The receptors come from an adult in good health.

This CDR3 is CASSQEGRGIGYTF. The CDR3 nucleotides read TGCGCCAGCAGCCAAGAGGGCAGGGGTATTGGCTACACCTTC. The J gene is TRBJ1-2, the V gene TRBV4-3; D possibly corresponds to TRBD1 (6 bases). The ends were cut back, 0 bases at V and 7 bases at J, with 12 bases in the middle. There are 14 residues in the CDR3. In germline, CDR1 is LGHNA, CDR2 YSLEER.

This chain connects TRBV18 to TRBJ1-4; 9 nucleotides align to TRBD1. Germline CDR1 and CDR2: KGHSH and LQKENI. There are 15 residues in the CDR3. V dropped 2 bases and J dropped 4; count of bases not matched to a gene: 2. The CDR3 protein is CASSPGQGNNEKLFF. CDR3 DNA sequence: TGTGCCAGCTCACCAGGACAGGGGAATAATGAAAAACTGTTTTTT.

In this sample, this clone turned up once. This sequence joins TRBV4-2 and TRBJ2-1; 12 bases fit TRBD2. The length of the CDR3 is 17 residues. The V segment lost 0 bases and the J segment 9 bases; nucleotides outside the gene matches: 9. Germline V gene lookup returns CDR1 LGHNA and CDR2 YNFKEQ. The CDR3 nucleotides read TGTGCCAGCAGCCAAGATCCCCTAGCGGGGGGGCATAGTGAGCAGTTCTTC. Residues: CASSQDPLAGGHSEQFF.

The rearrangement joins TRBV5-4 to TRBJ2-2; 7 nucleotides align to TRBD1. After removal of 2 bases from V and 1 base from J, the junction contained 5 bases not matched to a gene. CDR1 SGHNT and CDR2 YYREEE come from the germline V gene (reference sequence). The CDR3 is 16 residues long. This chain's CDR3 is CASSFDREWNTGELFF. For the CDR3, the DNA is TGTGCCAGCAGCTTTGACAGGGAATGGAACACCGGGGAGCTGTTTTTT.

This chain uses TRBV10-3 with TRBJ2-3; D unresolved. With 0 bases removed from V and 0 bases from J, the gap between germline ends came to 4 bases. Germline loops: CDR1 ENHRY, CDR2 SYGVKD. This CDR3 spans 14 amino acids. For the CDR3, the DNA is TGTGCCATCAGTGAGTCTATGAGCACAGATACGCAGTATTTT. It codes for CAISESMSTDTQYF.

Note on this clone: Additional DNA sequences in this sample encode the identical CDR3. The V and J genes are TRBV5-1 and TRBJ1-1; a possible D gene is TRBD1 (6 bases). The CDR3 sequence is 14 residues long. Trimming removed 3 bases from V and 5 bases from J, with 14 bases in between. Germline assignment: CDR1 SGHRS and CDR2 YFSETQ. CDR3 in DNA: TGCGCCAGCAGCTCTCAAGGGGGGGGGACTGAAGCTTTCTTT. Amino acid sequence: CASSSQGGGTEAFF.

V is TRBV7-2 and J is TRBJ2-1; TRBD1 or TRBD2 may be the D gene (6 bases each). The V end lost 2 bases, the J end lost 6 bases, and 17 bases lay between the germline ends. Per germline, CDR1 SGHTA and CDR2 FQGNSA. The CDR3 is 16 amino acids. The CDR3 DNA sequence: TGTGCCAGCAGCTTAAGGGGGGCCCTAAATTCCAATGAGCAGTTCTTC. Amino acid sequence: CASSLRGALNSNEQFF.

The rearrangement joins TRBV13 to TRBJ1-1; possible D gene TRBD1, 5 bases. This CDR3 has 13 residues. The V gene's germline CDR1 is PRHDT and CDR2 FYEKMQ (reference sequence). Trimming took off 8 bases at V and 0 bases at J, with 10 bases between the two ends. CDR3 sequence reads: CASQPGMNTEAFF. The DNA for the CDR3 is TGTGCCAGCCAACCAGGGATGAACACTGAAGCTTTCTTT.

This clone was picked up one time. CDR3 in amino acids: CASSVQGSNEKLFF. DNA for the CDR3: TGTGCCAGTAGTGTACAGGGGTCTAATGAAAAACTGTTTTTT. The chain recombines TRBV19 with TRBJ1-4, with 7 bases aligning to TRBD1. CDR3 length: 14 residues. Germline-derived CDR1 and CDR2 are LNHDA and SQIVND (reference sequence). V shed 5 bases and J 3 bases; nucleotides not matched to a gene: 3.

The chain has TRBV7-9 and TRBJ2-1; 11 positions agree with TRBD2. Germline V gene data show CDR1 as SEHNR and CDR2 as FQNEAQ (reference sequence). The CDR3 has 15 residues. The J segment lost 7 bases and the V segment lost 4 bases, leaving 6 bases of the junction unmatched. The CDR3 is CASSSTSGGGNEQFF. CDR3 sequence (DNA): TGTGCCAGCAGCTCTACTAGCGGGGGCGGGAATGAGCAGTTCTTC.

The chain combines TRBV6-5 with TRBJ2-7; the match to TRBD1 covers 7 bases. V lost 5 bases, J lost 1 base, and 8 bases stayed unmatched. From germline, CDR1 is MNHEY and CDR2 SVGAGI. The CDR3 spans 15 residues. The CDR3 region is CASSPRQGRSYEQYF. As DNA, the CDR3 is TGTGCCAGCAGTCCGCGACAGGGCCGATCCTACGAGCAGTACTTC.

The chain joins TRBV19 to TRBJ1-1; D gene uncertain. Trimming pared 6 bases from V and 1 base from J, leaving 9 bases between. This CDR3 is 13 amino acids long. Germline assignment: CDR1 LNHDA and CDR2 SQIVND (reference sequence). The CDR3 DNA sequence: TGTGCCAGTAGCATGAAGGAGAACACTGAAGCTTTCTTT. Amino acids: CASSMKENTEAFF.

The chain recombines TRBV5-1 with TRBJ2-2; the D is unclear. Trimming cost V 0 bases and J 2 bases, with 8 bases left between them. This CDR3 region has 15 residues. Germline CDR1 is SGHRS and CDR2 is YFSETQ. For the CDR3, the DNA is TGCGCCAGCAGCTTGGAGTCAGTAAACACCGGGGAGCTGTTTTTT. Encoded protein: CASSLESVNTGELFF.

The sample holds one count of this clone. The chain links TRBV9 to TRBJ2-5; D may be TRBD2 (5 bases). Trimming removed 4 bases at V and 4 bases at J, with 17 bases between. The CDR3 is 15 amino acids. The germline V gene encodes CDR1 SGDLS and CDR2 YYNGEE. The CDR3 bases are TGTGCCAGCAGCCTATCCAACAGTGGGAGAGAGACCCAGTACTTC. Amino acid sequence: CASSLSNSGRETQYF.

This chain connects TRBV6-5 to TRBJ2-2; D possibly uses TRBD1 or TRBD2 (6 bases each). Deletions cut 2 bases from V and 2 bases from J, with 9 bases between. CDR3 length equals 15 residues. CDR1 is MNHEY and CDR2 is SVGAGI in the germline V gene. In DNA, the CDR3 is TGTGCCAGCAGTTACGCGGGACACAACACCGGGGAGCTGTTTTTT. Translation: CASSYAGHNTGELFF.